This T cell receptor (beta chain) stems from a study of CD8 T cells in Susac syndrome. Study-wide context: Clinical remission applied to 8 or 9 sequenced Susac syndrome patients, and about six had active disease. Susac syndrome patients were untreated, on corticosteroids with some adding intravenous immunoglobulin, or on intravenous immunoglobulin only. Findings of the study overall: The CD4+ T cell repertoires of Susac syndrome were found to show no clonal expansion.

Germline V gives CDR1 SGHRS, CDR2 YFSETQ. CDR3 size: 14 residues. The V and J ends lost 0 bases and 4 bases respectively, with 8 bases between them. As for this clonotype: Its antigen remains unidentified.

Random-hexamer reverse transcription was applied to roughly 0.5 to 1 ug RNA. An immunoSEQ multiplex PCR generated amplified TCR beta CDR3 products spanning 54 Vbeta and 13 Jbeta. TCRdb fed the immunoSEQ multiplex PCR reads into MiXCR, producing one record per CDR3 protein. The sample holds 120,000 or so distinct CDR3 sequences, 96% seen once. Sequencing input: CD4+ T cells from PBMCs. The TCR was taken from a human donor with Susac syndrome. The rearrangement links TRBV5-1 to TRBJ1-5; D call uncertain. The CDR3 loop reads CASSLEAGNQPQHF. In nucleotides, the CDR3 is TGCGCCAGCAGCTTGGAAGCGGGAAATCAGCCCCAGCATTTT. The variable domain in full, with the rest retrieved from reference TRBV5-1 and TRBJ1-5, is KAGVTQTPRYLIKTRGQQVTLSCSPISGHRSVSWYQQTPGQGLQFLFEYFSETQRNKGNFPGRFSGRQFSNSRSEMNVSTLELGDSALYLCASSLEAGNQPQHFGDGTRLSIL.